This TCR beta chain derives from a study of cytotoxic CD8 clonotypes in ibrutinib-treated CLL. Study overall: Partial response was seen in roughly 25 patients and complete response in 2; after median roughly 6 years, roughly 14 stayed remitted, roughly 12 progressed. Response samples were taken after a median about 12 months of treatment, range 6 to 36.

As concerns this clone: Its matching antigen is unknown.

Generated by immunoSEQ multiplex PCR, the TCRdb table keeps only in-frame clones and is missing some. The data hold more than 50,000 clones, with 57% observed a single time. CDR1 and CDR2 from the germline V gene are MNHEY and SVGAGI. The V gene end was trimmed by 7 bases and the J gene end by 7 bases; junction bases not matched to a gene: 11. This CDR3 has 14 residues. Study-level findings and limits: At baseline, clonality was higher than in age-matched healthy donors and correlated with CD8+ counts.

V usage is TRBV6-5 and J usage is TRBJ2-3; 7 nucleotides agree with TRBD2. The TCR was taken from a human donor with chronic lymphocytic leukemia. The sample consisted of PBMCs, taken after 12 months of ibrutinib treatment. CDR3 sequence (DNA): TGTGCCAGCAAGATGCGGCGGGGAGGGTATACGCAGTATTTT. Its protein is CASKMRRGGYTQYF.